Below, 17 T cell receptor beta chains from the same sample are listed, as sequenced in a study of cytomegalovirus exposure and HLA in healthy donors. The PCR employed 60 Vbeta primers together with 13 Jbeta primers. This table comes from immunoSEQ multiplex PCR, and its TCRdb copy is limited to in-frame clones, with some not included. The sample table sets out 75,000 to 80,000 clones. Sequencing was done on a sample of PBMCs. These receptors were obtained from a man younger than 35 in good health and CMV-seropositive.

CDR3 nucleotide sequence: TGTGCCAGCAGCTTAGGGTCTGGAGGAGGTCAGCCCCAGCATTTT. Encoded protein: CASSLGSGGGQPQHF. V and J are TRBV7-6 and TRBJ1-5; D remains ambiguous. V lost 1 base and J lost 6, with 13 bases in between. The length of the CDR3 is 15 residues. Germline CDR1 and CDR2: SGHVS and FNYEAQ.

According to its frequency, this clone is medium-sized. V gene TRBV28 combines with J gene TRBJ1-4; 7 bases match TRBD1. CDR1 and CDR2 from the germline V gene are MDHEN and SYDVKM. The V and J ends lost 4 bases and 8 bases, in that order; junction bases with no gene match: 10. CDR3 length equals 15 residues. This chain's CDR3 is CASSSPTGFREKLFF. DNA for the CDR3: TGTGCCAGCAGTTCGCCGACAGGGTTTCGGGAAAAACTGTTTTTT.

J is TRBJ1-3 and V is TRBV28, with TRBD1 as a possible D gene (5 bases). The CDR3 is made up of 19 amino acids. The V end lost 2 bases, the J end lost 4 bases, and 24 bases lay between the germline ends. Per the germline V gene, CDR1 is MDHEN and CDR2 is SYDVKM. The CDR3 region is CASSLPIQPGGVWGNTIYF. The CDR3 DNA reads as TGTGCCAGCAGTTTACCTATTCAACCGGGAGGGGTATGGGGAAACACCATATATTTT.

The gene calls are TRBV7-2 and TRBJ2-5; weak D call: TRBD2 (5 bases). The CDR3 is 12 residues long. Germline V CDR1 and CDR2: SGHTA, FQGNSA. Between the trimmed V and J ends, which lost 0 bases and 9 bases, there was a span of 8 bases. The CDR3 protein is CASSLARRAQYF. The DNA for the CDR3 is TGTGCCAGCAGCTTAGCACGGCGGGCCCAGTACTTC. Based on the CDR3 plus reference TRBV7-2 and TRBJ2-5, the full variable domain is GAGVSQSPSNKVTEKGKDVELRCDPISGHTALYWYRQSLGQGLEFLIYFQGNSAPDKSGLPSDRFSAERTGGSVSTLTIQRTQQEDSAVYLCASSLARRAQYFGPGTRLLVL.

The chain has TRBV19 and TRBJ2-7; TRBD2 matches at 8 bases. Germline V gene sequence: CDR1 LNHDA, CDR2 SQIVND (reference sequence). The CDR3 is 14 residues long. With V trimmed by 7 bases and J by 6 bases, 11 bases remained unmatched. The CDR3 DNA sequence: TGTGCCAGTAAACCTGGCGGGGGGTCGGGCGAGCAGTACTTC. Its protein is CASKPGGGSGEQYF.

This chain joins TRBV2 and TRBJ2-3; 9 nucleotides line up with TRBD2. Germline CDR1 and CDR2: SNHLY and FYNNEI. With 6 bases clipped from V and 0 bases from J, the junction kept 13 bases outside the gene matches. The CDR3 covers 18 residues. The CDR3 nucleotides are TGTGCCAGCAGAGATTCGGGACTAGCTGTCACTAGCACAGATACGCAGTATTTT. It encodes CASRDSGLAVTSTDTQYF. The full variable domain, rest sourced from reference TRBV2 and TRBJ2-3, is EPEVTQTPSHQVTQMGQEVILRCVPISNHLYFYWYRQILGQKVEFLVSFYNNEISEKSEIFDDQFSVERPDGSNFTLKIRSTKLEDSAMYFCASRDSGLAVTSTDTQYFGPGTRLTVL.

V and J are TRBV29-1 and TRBJ2-7, with 7 nucleotides matching TRBD2. The CDR3 runs to 13 residues. Germline assignment: CDR1 SQVTM and CDR2 ANQGSEA. Trimming at V came to 6 bases and at J to 3 bases, leaving 8 bases not matched to a gene. The DNA of the CDR3 is TGCAGCGTGGGGGGGGGAGGGTTCTACGAGCAGTACTTC. Translated: CSVGGGGFYEQYF.

The chain links TRBV9 to TRBJ2-7; 9 bases map to TRBD1. CDR1 is SGDLS, CDR2 YYNGEE, per germline. J gave up 2 bases and V 3 bases, and 9 bases lay outside the gene matches. The CDR3 is made up of 16 amino acids. Here the CDR3 DNA reads TGTGCCAGCAGCGCCCAAGACAGGGGGTTGACCTACGAGCAGTACTTC. This sequence encodes CASSAQDRGLTYEQYF.

The genes are TRBV7-6 and TRBJ1-6; 7 bases are a match to TRBD1. The CDR3 has 15 residues. Trimming removed 5 bases from V and 7 bases from J; junction bases left unmatched: 8. The germline V gene has CDR1 SGHVS and CDR2 FNYEAQ. The chain's CDR3 is CASSRRDSQNSPLHF. CDR3 sequence (DNA): TGTGCCAGCAGCCGAAGGGACAGCCAGAATTCACCCCTCCACTTT.

V and J are TRBV19 and TRBJ2-7, with TRBD2 identical over 12 bases. V shed 3 bases and J 6 bases; nucleotides not matched to a gene: 9. Per the germline V gene, CDR1 is LNHDA and CDR2 is SQIVND (reference sequence). The CDR3 totals 16 residues. As DNA, the CDR3 is TGTGCCAGTAGTATCCAAAGACTAGCGGGAGTGTCCGAGCAGTACTTC. The encoded protein is CASSIQRLAGVSEQYF. Complete variable domain (other parts from reference TRBV19 and TRBJ2-7): DGGITQSPKYLFRKEGQNVTLSCEQNLNHDAMYWYRQDPGQGLRLIYYSQIVNDFQKGDIAEGYSVSREKKESFPLTVTSAQKNPTAFYLCASSIQRLAGVSEQYFGPGTRLTVT.

V is TRBV4-2 and J is TRBJ2-4; D might be TRBD1 (6 bases). This CDR3 has 17 residues. Germline V gene sequence: CDR1 LGHNA, CDR2 YNFKEQ. V lost 3 bases, J lost 6 bases, and 21 bases lay in between. CDR3 region: CASSHPTTDSSRNIQYF. CDR3 DNA: TGTGCCAGCAGCCATCCTACCACGGACAGTAGTAGAAACATTCAGTACTTC.

The chain uses TRBV4-1 and TRBJ1-1; D is perhaps TRBD1 (5 bases). V lost 1 base, J lost 10 bases, and 10 bases lay in between. This CDR3 comprises 12 residues. Germline assignment: CDR1 MGHRA and CDR2 YSYEKL. This CDR3 is CASSQAGSGAFF. CDR3 DNA: TGCGCCAGCAGCCAAGCAGGGTCTGGAGCTTTCTTT.

The chain employs TRBV5-4 and TRBJ1-1; D possibly corresponds to TRBD1 (5 bases). This CDR3 region has 14 residues. From germline, CDR1 is SGHNT and CDR2 YYREEE (reference sequence). V dropped 4 bases and J dropped 5 bases, with 15 bases sitting between them. CDR3 protein: CASSPRGERTEAFF. Written as DNA, the CDR3 is TGTGCCAGCAGCCCTCGGGGGGAGAGAACTGAAGCTTTCTTT.

The genes are TRBV6-1 and TRBJ1-6; 10 positions match TRBD1. Trimming at V came to 9 bases and at J to 5 bases, leaving 4 bases not matched to a gene. The germline CDR1 and CDR2 sequences are MNHNS and SASEGT. The CDR3 is 14 residues long. CDR3 coding DNA: TGTGCCAGGGGCGGGACAGGGGATAATTCACCCCTCCACTTT. Its protein product is CARGGTGDNSPLHF.

V gene TRBV28 combines with J gene TRBJ2-1, with D tentatively TRBD1 (6 bases). V was shortened by 3 bases and J by 8 bases, with 20 bases between the two germline ends. Per germline, CDR1 MDHEN and CDR2 SYDVKM. CDR3 length: 16 amino acids. This chain's CDR3 is CASSLGSLVRGYEQFF. CDR3 sequence (DNA): TGTGCCAGCAGTTTGGGCTCACTAGTAAGGGGGTATGAGCAGTTCTTC.

The rearrangement joins TRBV5-1 to TRBJ2-2; 13 bases are a match to TRBD2. The germline V gene encodes CDR1 SGHRS and CDR2 YFSETQ. CDR3 length: 15 residues. With 4 bases clipped from V and 5 bases from J, the junction kept 2 bases outside the gene matches. The CDR3 DNA is TGCGCCAGCAGCGAGGGACTAGCGGGAACCGGGGAGCTGTTTTTT. Its protein product is CASSEGLAGTGELFF.

The chain combines TRBV19 with TRBJ1-3, with a tentative D call TRBD1 (6 bases). The CDR3 is 14 residues long. Trimming pared 5 bases from V and 4 bases from J, leaving 12 bases between. Germline V lookup: CDR1 LNHDA, CDR2 SQIVND (reference sequence). The CDR3 spells CASSGGAAGNTIYF. Written as DNA, the CDR3 is TGTGCCAGTAGTGGGGGGGCCGCCGGAAACACCATATATTTT. Variable domain in full (rest from reference TRBV19 and TRBJ1-3): DGGITQSPKYLFRKEGQNVTLSCEQNLNHDAMYWYRQDPGQGLRLIYYSQIVNDFQKGDIAEGYSVSREKKESFPLTVTSAQKNPTAFYLCASSGGAAGNTIYFGEGSWLTVV.